Below, 4 T cell receptor beta chains from the same sample are listed, as sequenced in a study of control samples from healthy donors and cancer patients. Sequencing was performed with immunoSEQ multiplex PCR; in TCRdb, only in-frame clones are kept and a portion is missing. The table lists 120,000 or so clones, about 89% of them singletons, with approximately 7.8% in the top ten. The material sequenced was blood. The receptors here all came from a woman younger than 35 in good health.

The J gene is TRBJ2-7, the V gene TRBV28; possibly TRBD1 or TRBD2 for D (6 bases each). The germline V gene has CDR1 MDHEN and CDR2 SYDVKM. The germline V and J ends were trimmed by 6 bases and 5 bases, with 23 bases remaining between them. The CDR3 extends over 16 amino acids. CDR3 coding DNA: TGTGCCAGCAGCTGGAGGGGGGCCGGGGTTGGAGACGAGCAGTACTTC. Protein: CASSWRGAGVGDEQYF.

This sequence joins TRBV4-3 and TRBJ1-5; 9 bases agree with TRBD1. Germline trimming cut 5 bases from V and 7 bases from J; bases unmatched to any gene: 3. The CDR3 totals 13 residues. The germline V gene has CDR1 LGHNA and CDR2 YSLEER. The CDR3 here is CASSWDREQPQHF. As DNA, the CDR3 is TGCGCCAGCAGCTGGGACAGGGAACAGCCCCAGCATTTT.

The chain uses TRBV19 and TRBJ2-7; D call uncertain. The V gene's germline CDR1 is LNHDA and CDR2 SQIVND (reference sequence). Trimming stripped 3 bases from V and 2 bases from J, with 8 bases between. The CDR3 loop spans 13 amino acids. DNA for the CDR3: TGTGCCAGTAGTATCCACGGCGCCTACGAGCAGTACTTC. Encoded protein: CASSIHGAYEQYF.

The chain carries TRBV24-1 and TRBJ2-1; D might be TRBD1 or TRBD2, each matching 5 bases. This CDR3 is built from 18 residues. The ends were cut back, 3 bases at V and 0 bases at J, with 17 bases in the middle. Germline CDR1 reads KGHDR; CDR2 reads SFDVKD. CDR3 amino acids: CATSDGGGGEGSYNEQFF. The DNA for the CDR3 is TGTGCCACCAGTGATGGGGGTGGGGGAGAAGGCTCCTACAATGAGCAGTTCTTC.